These 9 T cell receptor beta chains came from one sample sequenced in a study of T cell changes during pregnancy in multiple sclerosis (dated by TCRdb to about 2019). Library method: the immunoSEQ multiplex PCR assay. The table comes from immuneACCESS by way of TCRdb, which keeps in-frame sequences with V and J called. Part of the clones is missing from these tables; in studies checked, under half for an unresolved V gene and the rest for unknown reasons. This sample has about 69,000 clones in its table, and approximately 92% of those were observed once. Just under 2% of the sample goes to the ten largest clones. The source was peripheral blood, collected in the third trimester of pregnancy. The receptors here all came from a female donor in good health, enrolled as a control in a pregnancy study.

The chain recombines TRBV5-1 with TRBJ2-3; no clear D gene. The CDR3 consists of 13 residues. CDR1 is SGHRS, CDR2 YFSETQ, per germline. V was pared by 3 bases and J by 2 bases, with 7 bases between. The CDR3 sequence is CASSSGSTDTQYF. The CDR3 DNA sequence: TGCGCCAGCAGCTCCGGGTCCACAGATACGCAGTATTTT.

The chain recombines TRBV7-2 with TRBJ1-5, with D perhaps TRBD1 (5 bases). The CDR3 covers 15 residues. The V gene lost 0 bases and the J gene lost 3 bases, with 9 bases spanning the gap. Germline V lookup: CDR1 SGHTA, CDR2 FQGNSA. In DNA form, the CDR3 reads TGTGCCAGCAGCTTAGCCAGGGCCTACAATCAGCCCCAGCATTTT. Protein: CASSLARAYNQPQHF. The whole variable domain, filled in from reference TRBV7-2 and TRBJ1-5, reads GAGVSQSPSNKVTEKGKDVELRCDPISGHTALYWYRQSLGQGLEFLIYFQGNSAPDKSGLPSDRFSAERTGGSVSTLTIQRTQQEDSAVYLCASSLARAYNQPQHFGDGTRLSIL.

The CDR3 DNA sequence: TGTGCCAGCTCCCGGGTCGTGGGCACAGATACGCAGTATTTT. It codes for CASSRVVGTDTQYF. This chain links TRBV5-8 with TRBJ2-3; D not certain. Trimming pared 7 bases from V and 1 base from J, leaving 13 bases between. The CDR3 runs 14 residues. The germline V gene encodes CDR1 SGHTS and CDR2 YDEGEE.

Remarks on this clone: Sequence at one end of the junction differs from germline and may be a read error. The rearrangement links TRBV7-9 to TRBJ2-1; TRBD2 aligns across 11 bases. In germline, CDR1 is SEHNR, CDR2 FQNEAQ (reference sequence). The length of the CDR3 is 16 residues. This CDR3 reads CASSLAGGLSYNEQFF. Written as DNA, the CDR3 is TGTGCCAGCAGCCTAGCGGGAGGTCTCTCCTACAATGAGCAGTTCTTC.

The rearrangement links TRBV6-6 to TRBJ1-5; 7 positions match TRBD1. CDR3 length equals 14 residues. V trimming: 6 bases; J trimming: 5 bases; junction bases outside the gene matches: 7. CDR1 is MNHNY, CDR2 SVGAGI, per germline (reference sequence). CDR3 sequence reads: CASRLRQGDQPQHF. CDR3 nucleotide sequence: TGTGCCAGCAGACTAAGACAGGGAGATCAGCCCCAGCATTTT.

The rearrangement links TRBV19 to TRBJ2-7, with D possibly TRBD2 on 5 matching bases. V was pared by 6 bases and J by 0 bases, with 12 bases between. This CDR3 has 14 residues. The germline gives CDR1 LNHDA, CDR2 SQIVND (reference sequence). CDR3 region: CASSVSGNSYEQYF. The CDR3 DNA reads TGTGCCAGTAGCGTTTCGGGGAACTCCTACGAGCAGTACTTC.

V is TRBV30 and J is TRBJ2-1, with 8 bases that match TRBD1. Germline-derived CDR1 and CDR2 are GTSNPN and SVGIG (reference sequence). The CDR3 runs 17 residues. The ends lost 0 bases at V and 2 bases at J; junction bases unmatched: 9. CDR3 amino acids: CAWSVEGHRGAYNEQFF. CDR3 sequence (DNA): TGTGCCTGGAGTGTGGAGGGGCACAGGGGGGCCTACAATGAGCAGTTCTTC.

This clone was seen only a few times. The chain uses TRBV4-2 and TRBJ2-1, with D possibly matching TRBD2 (7 bases). Deletions cut 1 base from V and 8 bases from J, with 15 bases between. This CDR3 spans 15 amino acids. Per the germline V gene, CDR1 is LGHNA and CDR2 is YNFKEQ. The CDR3, as DNA: TGTGCCAGCAGCCAAGTGAGGGGGGGGATTCATGAGCAGTTCTTC. Its protein is CASSQVRGGIHEQFF.

This clone appeared a single time. V and J are TRBV19 and TRBJ1-2, with 8 bases matching TRBD1. Looked up from germline, CDR1 is LNHDA and CDR2 is SQIVND (reference sequence). The CDR3 totals 13 residues. V lost 10 bases to trimming and J lost 8 bases; unmatched junction nucleotides: 12. The CDR3 coding sequence is TGTGCCACCGCGGACAGGGTTGTTTGGGGCTACACCTTC. Protein product: CATADRVVWGYTF.